What follows is one T cell receptor (beta chain) and its context. Its target is unknown. Clones were sequenced by immunoSEQ multiplex PCR, and TCRdb holds only the in-frame ones, with some missing. The sample has 90,000 to 100,000 clones; 88% are singletons. Germline lookup yields CDR1 SGHVS and CDR2 FQNEAQ. V lost 5 bases, J lost 8 bases, and 16 bases lay in between. The CDR3 totals 14 residues. The entry originates in a study of T cell responses to AZD1222 COVID-19 vaccine. General study points: Baseline seropositives among AZD1222 recipients totaled only six or seven.

Here the sequenced sample was peripheral blood, taken 28 days after the second AZD1222 dose. The rearrangement joins TRBV7-8 to TRBJ1-3; D is uncertain. The source of this sequence is an adult who received the AZD1222 COVID-19 vaccine. The CDR3 DNA is TGTGCCAGCAGCCCCGGGTCCCCGGGCCACACCATATATTTT. It codes for CASSPGSPGHTIYF.